A single sample gave rise to the 19 T cell receptor beta chains below, sequenced in a study of blood T cell repertoires in COVID-19 (dated by TCRdb to between 2020 and 2021). Library preparation used the immunoSEQ multiplex PCR assay. TCRdb mirrors the immuneACCESS table, restricted to in-frame sequences. Some clones are absent from its copies; in checked studies, under half trace to an unresolved V gene, and the reason for the others is unknown. The sample table records 70,000 to 95,000 clones; around four fifths of these occur just once. The top ten constitute 15% to 20% of the sample. Sample: peripheral blood. Receptors originate from a man aged 80 or over with active or convalescent COVID-19.

V usage is TRBV19 and J usage is TRBJ1-5, with D hard to call. Deletions cut 10 bases from V and 0 bases from J, with 19 bases between. Germline V CDR1 and CDR2: LNHDA, SQIVND (reference sequence). The CDR3 contains 16 residues. CDR3: CATVNFGVGSNQPQHF. CDR3 DNA: TGTGCCACCGTAAACTTCGGGGTCGGTAGCAATCAGCCCCAGCATTTT.

This chain links TRBV7-7 with TRBJ2-1; 8 bases agree with TRBD1. Unmatched junction bases numbered 10, after V lost 2 bases and J lost 10 bases. Germline values: CDR1 SSHAT, CDR2 FNYEAQ (reference sequence). The CDR3 runs to 15 residues. CDR3 nucleotides: TGTGCCAGCAGCTTACCGGGACAGGCTTTTGGGGAGCAGTTCTTC. It codes for CASSLPGQAFGEQFF.

The chain uses TRBV7-9 and TRBJ2-2, with 7 bases lining up with TRBD2. CDR3 size: 15 residues. Germline V gene lookup returns CDR1 SEHNR and CDR2 FQNEAQ (reference sequence). Trimming at V came to 0 bases and at J to 3 bases, leaving 1 base not matched to a gene. The CDR3, as DNA: TGTGCCAGCAGCTTAGCCGGGAGGCACACCGGGGAGCTGTTTTTT. Translation gives CASSLAGRHTGELFF.

The chain joins TRBV7-2 to TRBJ1-1, with D perhaps matching TRBD1 (5 bases). This CDR3 is built from 15 residues. Germline CDR1 reads SGHTA; CDR2 reads FQGNSA. V dropped 5 bases and J dropped 4 bases, with 17 bases sitting between them. CDR3 amino acids: CASSLRLGVRTEAFF. The CDR3 DNA reads as TGTGCCAGCAGCCTACGGTTAGGGGTGCGCACTGAAGCTTTCTTT.

The rearrangement joins TRBV19 to TRBJ2-1; tentatively, D is TRBD2 (6 bases). Germline V gives CDR1 LNHDA, CDR2 SQIVND (reference sequence). The CDR3 runs 15 residues. V lost 1 base and J lost 12, with 19 bases in between. The CDR3 DNA reads as TGTGCCAGTAGTATAGGCGCATGGCGGGGCCTGGGGCAGTTCTTC. As protein: CASSIGAWRGLGQFF.

This chain uses TRBV5-1 with TRBJ1-4; 7 bases fit TRBD1. J gave up 7 bases and V 0 bases, and 6 bases lay outside the gene matches. Germline lookup yields CDR1 SGHRS and CDR2 YFSETQ. There are 15 residues in the CDR3. In DNA form, the CDR3 reads TGCGCCAGCAGCTTGGGACAGGGCTCCGGTGAAAAACTGTTTTTT. Translated, it gives CASSLGQGSGEKLFF.

This rearrangement joins TRBV27 to TRBJ2-2; D is unclear. The germline gives CDR1 MNHEY, CDR2 SMNVEV (reference sequence). V was clipped by 5 bases and J by 4 bases, with 8 bases between them. This CDR3 region has 13 residues. In nucleotides, the CDR3 is TGTGCCAGCAGTCCCAGTTTCACCGGGGAGCTGTTTTTT. Its translation is CASSPSFTGELFF.

V is TRBV24-1 and J is TRBJ1-2, with 9 bases aligning to TRBD1. Losses at the gene ends were 2 bases for V and 6 bases for J; bases not matched to a gene: 9. CDR3 length equals 16 residues. Germline V gene sequence: CDR1 KGHDR, CDR2 SFDVKD. The CDR3 is CATSDSNRDRVDGYTF. CDR3 nucleotides: TGTGCCACCAGTGATTCGAACCGGGACAGGGTGGATGGCTACACCTTC.

The V gene is TRBV6-5, the J gene TRBJ2-2, with D hard to call. From germline, CDR1 is MNHEY and CDR2 SVGAGI. This CDR3 contains 12 residues. V was clipped by 6 bases and J by 2 bases, with 4 bases between them. In nucleotides, the CDR3 is TGTGCCAGCAGACACAACACCGGGGAGCTGTTTTTT. This translates into CASRHNTGELFF.

V gene TRBV27 combines with J gene TRBJ2-2; D unclear. The CDR3 extends over 13 amino acids. Trimming removed 5 bases at V and 4 bases at J, with 8 bases between. Germline lookup yields CDR1 MNHEY and CDR2 SMNVEV (reference sequence). The DNA for the CDR3 is TGTGCCAGCAGTCCCCCTAGCACCGGGGAGCTGTTTTTT. This codes for CASSPPSTGELFF.

The V call is TRBV9, the J call TRBJ1-1; TRBD1 matches 11 bases. This CDR3 contains 15 residues. Trimming at V came to 0 bases and at J to 5 bases, leaving 3 bases not matched to a gene. The germline V gene encodes CDR1 SGDLS and CDR2 YYNGEE. CDR3 residues: CASSVEGTGGTEAFF. The DNA for the CDR3 is TGTGCCAGCAGCGTAGAGGGGACAGGGGGGACTGAAGCTTTCTTT.

The CDR3 protein is CASSPNRVWEQYV. CDR3 DNA: TGTGCCAGCAGCCCGAACAGGGTATGGGAGCAGTACGTC. This chain connects TRBV3-1 (or the pseudogene TRBV3-2) to TRBJ2-7; TRBD1 might be the D (6 bases). Germline values: CDR1 LGHDT, CDR2 YNNKEL (reference sequence). Trimming pared 4 bases from V and 7 bases from J, leaving 14 bases between. The CDR3 loop spans 13 amino acids.

V is TRBV25-1 and J is TRBJ1-1, with 9 bases lining up with TRBD1. Looked up from germline, CDR1 is MGHDK and CDR2 is SYGVNS. The CDR3 loop spans 13 amino acids. Trimming removed 8 bases from V and 5 bases from J; junction bases left unmatched: 6. This chain's CDR3 is CASASGQGTEAFF. The CDR3 DNA is TGTGCCAGCGCATCCGGACAGGGGACTGAAGCTTTCTTT.

The chain couples TRBV7-9 to TRBJ1-1, with TRBD1 as a possible D gene (6 bases). This CDR3 contains 15 residues. Per germline, CDR1 SEHNR and CDR2 FQNEAQ (reference sequence). With 2 bases removed from V and 3 bases from J, the gap between germline ends came to 13 bases. The CDR3 DNA reads TGTGCCAGCAGCTTATTTGGGGGCTGGGACACTGAAGCTTTCTTT. Protein sequence: CASSLFGGWDTEAFF.

This chain connects TRBV9 to TRBJ2-5; D unresolved. The CDR3 runs to 14 residues. V lost 0 bases, J lost 1 base, and 7 bases lay in between. Germline CDR1 SGDLS, CDR2 YYNGEE. CDR3 protein: CASSVGHVQETQYF. CDR3 DNA: TGTGCCAGCAGCGTAGGGCACGTCCAAGAGACCCAGTACTTC.

The rearrangement links TRBV18 to TRBJ1-1, with D perhaps matching TRBD1 (6 bases). The CDR3 has 15 residues. V was pared by 0 bases and J by 2 bases, with 10 bases between. The germline CDR1 and CDR2 sequences are KGHSH and LQKENI. CDR3 protein: CASSPPAGTNTEAFF. In DNA, the CDR3 is TGTGCCAGCTCACCACCTGCAGGGACAAACACTGAAGCTTTCTTT.

The gene calls are TRBV19 and TRBJ1-5, with TRBD1 as a possible D gene (6 bases). The CDR3 totals 13 residues. Trimming stripped 9 bases from V and 4 bases from J, with 13 bases between. The germline V gene encodes CDR1 LNHDA and CDR2 SQIVND (reference sequence). CDR3 in amino acids: CASSGTPNQPQHF. Here the CDR3 DNA reads TGTGCCAGCAGCGGGACACCTAATCAGCCCCAGCATTTT.

This rearrangement joins TRBV14 to TRBJ1-2, with 7 positions matching TRBD1. The CDR3 spans 20 residues. V trimming: 5 bases; J trimming: 2 bases; junction bases outside the gene matches: 23. CDR1 and CDR2 (germline): SGHDN, FVKESK. Here the CDR3 reads CASSSNTRGIGSGKNYGYTF. The CDR3 DNA is TGTGCCAGCAGCTCAAATACCAGGGGGATCGGGTCGGGCAAAAACTATGGCTACACCTTC.

The chain employs TRBV11-2 and TRBJ2-3; 9 bases are shared with TRBD1. Germline V gene lookup returns CDR1 SGHAT and CDR2 FQNNGV. The V segment lost 2 bases and the J segment 1 base; nucleotides outside the gene matches: 7. This CDR3 is built from 17 residues. The CDR3 reads CASSLSGQGTGTDTQYF. The CDR3 coding sequence is TGTGCCAGCAGCTTATCGGGACAGGGTACGGGCACAGATACGCAGTATTTT.